Following are 15 T cell receptor beta chains from one sample sequenced in a study of shared clonotypes between healthy human individuals. Sequencing used immunoSEQ multiplex PCR; TCRdb keeps in-frame clones, though not all of them. The sample has around 700,000 clones, around 72% seen once. Sequencing used memory CD4+ T cells sorted from blood. The subset was: CD45RA-negative fraction. The receptor source for this set is a woman aged 25 to 39 in good health.

The J gene is TRBJ2-1, the V gene TRBV5-1; 8 bases line up with TRBD1. The CDR3 sequence is 13 residues long. Unmatched junction bases numbered 1, after V lost 3 bases and J lost 5 bases. The germline CDR1 and CDR2 sequences are SGHRS and YFSETQ. CDR3 sequence: CASSSGQDNEQFF. The CDR3 bases are TGCGCCAGCAGCTCGGGACAGGACAATGAGCAGTTCTTC.

The chain employs TRBV5-4 and TRBJ2-1; 7 nucleotides match TRBD1. Trimming took 4 bases from V and 1 from J; bases not matched to a gene: 8. Germline values: CDR1 SGHNT, CDR2 YYREEE (reference sequence). This CDR3 spans 16 amino acids. The chain's CDR3 is CASSPTGTTSYNEQFF. The CDR3 nucleotides read TGTGCCAGCAGCCCGACAGGGACGACGTCCTACAATGAGCAGTTCTTC.

In DNA form, the CDR3 reads TGTGCCAGCTCACCACCGACCGGGACAGGGGATTACAATGAGCAGTTCTTC. Translation gives CASSPPTGTGDYNEQFF. The chain recombines TRBV18 with TRBJ2-1; TRBD1 matches at 10 bases. Germline V CDR1 and CDR2: KGHSH, LQKENI. The CDR3 runs to 17 residues. The J segment lost 4 bases and the V segment lost 0 bases, leaving 6 bases of the junction unmatched.

The rearrangement links TRBV5-6 to TRBJ1-1; no clear D. Per germline, CDR1 SGHDT and CDR2 YYEEEE. The CDR3 is made up of 11 amino acids. Between the trimmed V and J ends, which lost 4 bases and 1 base, there was a span of 2 bases. The CDR3 nucleotides read TGTGCCAGCAGCCGGAACACTGAAGCTTTCTTT. This translates into CASSRNTEAFF.

The chain employs TRBV6-1 and TRBJ2-1; 10 bases are a match to TRBD2. CDR3 length equals 15 residues. J gave up 3 bases and V 2 bases, and 1 base lay outside the gene matches. Germline lookup yields CDR1 MNHNS and CDR2 SASEGT. The CDR3 sequence is CASSETSGDYNEQFF. CDR3 bases: TGTGCCAGCAGTGAAACTAGCGGGGACTACAATGAGCAGTTCTTC.

This clone was picked up one time. The rearrangement links TRBV7-2 to TRBJ1-5; a possible D gene is TRBD1 (6 bases). V lost 1 base to trimming and J lost 6 bases, with 13 bases between them. This CDR3 has 15 amino acids. In germline, CDR1 is SGHTA, CDR2 FQGNSA. CDR3 in DNA: TGTGCCAGCAGCTTAGTACCGGGGGCGATTCAGCCCCAGCATTTT. This sequence encodes CASSLVPGAIQPQHF.

The rearrangement uses TRBV5-1 and TRBJ2-7, with 9 bases identical to TRBD2. The CDR3 contains 17 residues. Germline V gene lookup returns CDR1 SGHRS and CDR2 YFSETQ. V was clipped by 5 bases and J by 0 bases; unmatched bases: 12. CDR3 bases: TGCGCCAGCAGACAACAAGCGGGTAGCGGGAGCTCCTACGAGCAGTACTTC. It is translated as CASRQQAGSGSSYEQYF.

This sequence joins TRBV19 and TRBJ2-1; the D gene is possibly TRBD1 (5 bases). The germline V gene encodes CDR1 LNHDA and CDR2 SQIVND (reference sequence). The CDR3 runs to 15 residues. V was shortened by 3 bases and J by 2 bases, with 11 bases between the two germline ends. As DNA, the CDR3 is TGTGCCAGTAGTATCTCCCAGGGCGCCTACAATGAGCAGTTCTTC. Encoded protein: CASSISQGAYNEQFF.

The sample holds one count of this clone. The rearrangement links TRBV28 to TRBJ2-5; either TRBD1 or TRBD2 may supply D (6 bases each). The DNA end lines up better with TRBJ2-7; the J call may be wrong. The V gene's germline CDR1 is MDHEN and CDR2 SYDVKM. The CDR3 has 12 residues. The CDR3 protein is CASTGWGAEQYF. The CDR3 nucleotides read TGTGCCAGCACCGGGTGGGGGGCCGAGCAGTACTTC.

The rearrangement joins TRBV29-1 to TRBJ2-5; 7 bases line up with TRBD1. This CDR3 spans 13 amino acids. Germline V gene sequence: CDR1 SQVTM, CDR2 ANQGSEA. Trimming removed 7 bases from V and 5 bases from J; junction bases left unmatched: 10. The CDR3 region has the DNA TGCAGCGCCTCCGGGACAGCGTCGGAGACCCAGTACTTC. It translates to CSASGTASETQYF.

The CDR3 here is CASSGPVANPGSGANVLTF. As DNA, the CDR3 is TGTGCCAGCAGCGGCCCAGTAGCCAATCCAGGTTCTGGGGCCAACGTCCTGACTTTC. The chain couples TRBV7-9 to TRBJ2-6; D unresolved. V was cut by 5 bases and J by 1 base, with 21 bases left in between. Germline V gives CDR1 SEHNR, CDR2 FQNEAQ (reference sequence). The CDR3 consists of 19 residues.

V and J are TRBV5-5 and TRBJ1-2; weak D call: TRBD1 (6 bases). This CDR3 has 16 amino acids. CDR1 is SGHKS, CDR2 YYEKEE, per germline (reference sequence). Trimming cost V 4 bases and J 11 bases, with 27 bases left between them. CDR3 in amino acids: CASSGKTGHYPLGYTF. The CDR3 bases are TGTGCCAGCAGCGGCAAAACAGGGCACTATCCCTTGGGTTACACCTTC.

The rearrangement uses TRBV25-1 and TRBJ2-2, with a tentative D call TRBD2 (6 bases). Trimming pared 8 bases from V and 2 bases from J, leaving 12 bases between. Germline loops: CDR1 MGHDK, CDR2 SYGVNS. The CDR3 spans 14 residues. The CDR3 protein is CASGGLPNTGELFF. The DNA of the CDR3 is TGTGCCAGCGGGGGACTTCCTAACACCGGGGAGCTGTTTTTT.

This sequence joins TRBV29-1 and TRBJ2-3, with 7 bases identical to TRBD2. This CDR3 spans 16 amino acids. The V and J ends lost 0 bases and 4 bases, in that order; junction bases with no gene match: 10. Germline V gene sequence: CDR1 SQVTM, CDR2 ANQGSEA. DNA of the CDR3: TGCAGCGTTGAAGATGCGGCGGGAGTTTTTGCAGATACGCAGTATTTT. As protein: CSVEDAAGVFADTQYF.

V is TRBV15 and J is TRBJ1-5, with D tentatively TRBD1 (5 bases). V was cut by 5 bases and J by 5 bases, with 19 bases left in between. The CDR3 runs to 16 residues. Germline loops: CDR1 LNHNV, CDR2 YYDKDF (reference sequence). CDR3 bases: TGTGCCACCAGCGGGTCCCGGGACCGGCTCGATCAGCCCCAGCATTTT. Translating gives CATSGSRDRLDQPQHF. Drawing the rest from reference TRBV15 and TRBJ1-5, the complete variable domain is DAMVIQNPRYQVTQFGKPVTLSCSQTLNHNVMYWYQQKSSQAPKLLFHYYDKDFNNEADTPDNFQSRRPNTSFCFLDIRSPGLGDTAMYLCATSGSRDRLDQPQHFGDGTRLSIL.